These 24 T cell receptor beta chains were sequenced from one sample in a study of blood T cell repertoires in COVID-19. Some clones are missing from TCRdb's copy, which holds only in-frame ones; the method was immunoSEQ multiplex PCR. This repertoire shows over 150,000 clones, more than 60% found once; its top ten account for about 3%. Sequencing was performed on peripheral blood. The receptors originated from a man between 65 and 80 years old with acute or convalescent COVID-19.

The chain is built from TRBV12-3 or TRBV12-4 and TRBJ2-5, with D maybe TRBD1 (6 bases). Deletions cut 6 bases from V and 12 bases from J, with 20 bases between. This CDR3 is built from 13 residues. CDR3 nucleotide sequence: TGTGCCAGCAGAAGGGACAACGATTGGCCTAAGTACTTC. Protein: CASRRDNDWPKYF.

CDR3 sequence: CASSQTPLGALPRSSYNEQFF. CDR3 nucleotide sequence: TGTGCCAGCAGCCAAACCCCGTTGGGGGCTCTCCCCCGAAGCTCCTACAATGAGCAGTTCTTC. The rearrangement uses TRBV3-1 (or the pseudogene TRBV3-2) and TRBJ2-1, with D perhaps TRBD1 (6 bases). The CDR3 has 21 residues. Germline loops: CDR1 LGHDT, CDR2 YNNKEL (reference sequence). V dropped 2 bases and J dropped 0 bases, with 26 bases sitting between them.

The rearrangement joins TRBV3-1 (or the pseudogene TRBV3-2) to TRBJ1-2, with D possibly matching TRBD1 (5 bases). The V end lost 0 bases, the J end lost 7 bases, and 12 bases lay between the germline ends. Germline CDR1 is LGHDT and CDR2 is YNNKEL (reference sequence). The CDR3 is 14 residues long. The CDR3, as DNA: TGTGCCAGCAGCCAAGATAGCAGGGCTGGTGGCTACACCTTC. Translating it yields CASSQDSRAGGYTF.

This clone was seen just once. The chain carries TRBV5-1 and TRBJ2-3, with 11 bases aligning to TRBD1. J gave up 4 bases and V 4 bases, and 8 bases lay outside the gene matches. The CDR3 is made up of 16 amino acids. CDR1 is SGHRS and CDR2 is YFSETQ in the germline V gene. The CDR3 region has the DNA TGCGCCAGCAGCCCGGCGGACAGGGGGCAGGCAGATACGCAGTATTTT. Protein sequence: CASSPADRGQADTQYF.

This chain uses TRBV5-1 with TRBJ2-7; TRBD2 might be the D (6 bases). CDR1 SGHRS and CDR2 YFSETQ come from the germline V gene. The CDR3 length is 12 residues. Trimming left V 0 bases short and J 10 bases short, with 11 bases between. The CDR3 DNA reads TGCGCCAGCAGCTTGGACGGGGGTCAACAGTACTTC. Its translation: CASSLDGGQQYF.

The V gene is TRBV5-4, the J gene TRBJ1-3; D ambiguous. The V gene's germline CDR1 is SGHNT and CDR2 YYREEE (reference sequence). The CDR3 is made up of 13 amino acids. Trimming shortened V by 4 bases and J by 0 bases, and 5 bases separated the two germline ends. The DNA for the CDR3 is TGTGCCAGCAGCCCCTACTCTGGAAACACCATATATTTT. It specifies CASSPYSGNTIYF.

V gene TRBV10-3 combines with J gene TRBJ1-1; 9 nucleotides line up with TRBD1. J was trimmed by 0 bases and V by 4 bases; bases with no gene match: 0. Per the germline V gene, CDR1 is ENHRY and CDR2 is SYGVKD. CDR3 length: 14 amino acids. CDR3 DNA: TGTGCCATCAGTGGGACAGGGGTGAACACTGAAGCTTTCTTT. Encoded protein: CAISGTGVNTEAFF.

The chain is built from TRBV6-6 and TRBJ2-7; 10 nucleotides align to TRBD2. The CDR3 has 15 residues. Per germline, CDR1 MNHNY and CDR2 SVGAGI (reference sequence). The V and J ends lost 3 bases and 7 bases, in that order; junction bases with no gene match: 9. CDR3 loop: CASSYVSGRAGEQYF. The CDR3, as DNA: TGTGCCAGCAGTTATGTGAGCGGGAGGGCGGGGGAGCAGTACTTC.

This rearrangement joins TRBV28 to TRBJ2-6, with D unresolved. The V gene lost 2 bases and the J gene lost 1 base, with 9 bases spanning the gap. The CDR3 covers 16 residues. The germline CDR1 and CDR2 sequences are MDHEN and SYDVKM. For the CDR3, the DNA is TGTGCCAGCAGTTTAGGAGTTGCTTCTGGGGCCAACGTCCTGACTTTC. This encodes CASSLGVASGANVLTF.

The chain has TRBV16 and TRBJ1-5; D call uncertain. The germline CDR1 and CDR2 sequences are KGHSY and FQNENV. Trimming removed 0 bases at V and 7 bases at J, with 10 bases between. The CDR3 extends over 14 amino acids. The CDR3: CASSQSEGLQPQHF. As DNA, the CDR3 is TGTGCCAGCAGCCAATCAGAGGGTCTACAGCCCCAGCATTTT.

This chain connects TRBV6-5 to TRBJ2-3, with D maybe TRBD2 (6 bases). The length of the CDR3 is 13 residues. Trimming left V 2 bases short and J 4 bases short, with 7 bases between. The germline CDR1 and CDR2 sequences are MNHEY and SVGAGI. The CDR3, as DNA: TGTGCCAGCAGTTACGGAGGGTCAGATACGCAGTATTTT. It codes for CASSYGGSDTQYF.

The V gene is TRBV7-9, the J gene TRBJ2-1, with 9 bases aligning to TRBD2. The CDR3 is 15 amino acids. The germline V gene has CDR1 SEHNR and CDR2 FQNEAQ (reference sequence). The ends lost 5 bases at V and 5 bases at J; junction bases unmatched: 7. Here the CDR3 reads CASSRGLAPNNEQFF. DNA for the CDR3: TGTGCCAGCAGCAGGGGACTAGCCCCCAACAATGAGCAGTTCTTC.

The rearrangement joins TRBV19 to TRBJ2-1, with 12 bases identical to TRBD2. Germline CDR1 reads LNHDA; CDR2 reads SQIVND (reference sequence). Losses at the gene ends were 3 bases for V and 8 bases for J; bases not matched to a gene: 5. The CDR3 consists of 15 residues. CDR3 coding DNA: TGTGCCAGTAGTATCCTAGCGGGGGGGCAGTATGAGCAGTTCTTC. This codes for CASSILAGGQYEQFF.

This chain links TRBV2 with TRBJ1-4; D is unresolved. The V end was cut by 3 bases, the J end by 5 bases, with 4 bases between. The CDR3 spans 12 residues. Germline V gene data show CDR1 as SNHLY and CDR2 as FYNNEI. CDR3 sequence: CASSDRNEKLFF. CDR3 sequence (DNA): TGTGCCAGCAGTGACAGAAATGAAAAACTGTTTTTT.

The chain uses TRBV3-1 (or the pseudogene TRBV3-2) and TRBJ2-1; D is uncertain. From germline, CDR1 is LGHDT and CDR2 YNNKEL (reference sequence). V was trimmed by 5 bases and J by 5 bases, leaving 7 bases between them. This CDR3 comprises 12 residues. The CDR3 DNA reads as TGTGCCAGCAGCAAGCTCCACAATGAGCAGTTCTTC. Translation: CASSKLHNEQFF.

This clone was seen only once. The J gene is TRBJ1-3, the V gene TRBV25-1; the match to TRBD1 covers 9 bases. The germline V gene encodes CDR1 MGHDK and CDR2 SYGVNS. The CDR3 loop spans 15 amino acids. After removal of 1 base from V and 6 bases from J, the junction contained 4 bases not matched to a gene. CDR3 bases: TGTGCCAGCAGTGAATTAGGGACAGGGCAAAACACCATATATTTT. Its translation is CASSELGTGQNTIYF.

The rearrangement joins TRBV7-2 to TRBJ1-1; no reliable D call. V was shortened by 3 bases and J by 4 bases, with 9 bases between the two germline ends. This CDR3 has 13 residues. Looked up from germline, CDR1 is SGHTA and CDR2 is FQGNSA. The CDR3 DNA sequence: TGTGCCAGCAGCTTCAGGTCTCTCACTGAAGCTTTCTTT. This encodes CASSFRSLTEAFF.

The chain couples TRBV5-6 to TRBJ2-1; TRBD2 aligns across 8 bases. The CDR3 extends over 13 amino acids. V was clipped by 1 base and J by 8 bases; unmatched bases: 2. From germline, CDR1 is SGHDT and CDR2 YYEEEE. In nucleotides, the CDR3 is TGTGCCAGCAGCTTGCGGGGGGGAGATGAGCAGTTCTTC. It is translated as CASSLRGGDEQFF.

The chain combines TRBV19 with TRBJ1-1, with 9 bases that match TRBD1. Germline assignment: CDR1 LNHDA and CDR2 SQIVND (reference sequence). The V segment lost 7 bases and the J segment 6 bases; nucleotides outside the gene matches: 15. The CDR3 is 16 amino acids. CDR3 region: CASTFPGQGPSPEAFF. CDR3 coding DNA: TGTGCCAGTACCTTCCCGGGACAGGGACCTTCGCCTGAAGCTTTCTTT. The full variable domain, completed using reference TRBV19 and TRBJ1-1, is DGGITQSPKYLFRKEGQNVTLSCEQNLNHDAMYWYRQDPGQGLRLIYYSQIVNDFQKGDIAEGYSVSREKKESFPLTVTSAQKNPTAFYLCASTFPGQGPSPEAFFGQGTRLTVV.

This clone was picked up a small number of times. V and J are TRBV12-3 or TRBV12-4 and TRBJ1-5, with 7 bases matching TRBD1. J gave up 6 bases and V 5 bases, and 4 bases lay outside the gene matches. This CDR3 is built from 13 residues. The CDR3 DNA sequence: TGTGCCAGCAGTCTTGACAGGGCTCAGCCCCAGCATTTT. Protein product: CASSLDRAQPQHF.

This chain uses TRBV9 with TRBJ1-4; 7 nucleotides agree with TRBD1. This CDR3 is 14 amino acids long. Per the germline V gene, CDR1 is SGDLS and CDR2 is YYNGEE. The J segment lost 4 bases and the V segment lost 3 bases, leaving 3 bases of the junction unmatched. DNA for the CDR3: TGTGCCAGCAGCGCCGGGACAGATAATGAAAAACTGTTTTTT. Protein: CASSAGTDNEKLFF.

CDR3 bases: TGTGCCAGCAGTTACTCGTCCCTCGGCGGCTATGGCTACACCTTC. It yields the protein CASSYSSLGGYGYTF. The J gene is TRBJ1-2, the V gene TRBV6-5; D not resolved. Germline assignment: CDR1 MNHEY and CDR2 SVGAGI. V was clipped by 0 bases and J by 4 bases, with 12 bases between them. CDR3 length: 15 amino acids.

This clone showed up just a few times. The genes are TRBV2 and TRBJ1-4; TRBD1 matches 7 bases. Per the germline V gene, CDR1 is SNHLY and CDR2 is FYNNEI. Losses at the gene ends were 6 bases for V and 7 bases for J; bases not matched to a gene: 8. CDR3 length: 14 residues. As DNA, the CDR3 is TGTGCCAGCAGGGAACAGGGGCCTACTGAAAAACTGTTTTTT. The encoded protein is CASREQGPTEKLFF.

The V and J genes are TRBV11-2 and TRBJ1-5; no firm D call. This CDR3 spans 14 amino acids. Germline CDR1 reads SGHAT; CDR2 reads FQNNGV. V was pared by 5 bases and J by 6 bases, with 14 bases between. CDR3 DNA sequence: TGTGCCAGCAGCCTAGGGTTTAGCGGTCAGCCCCAGCATTTT. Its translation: CASSLGFSGQPQHF.